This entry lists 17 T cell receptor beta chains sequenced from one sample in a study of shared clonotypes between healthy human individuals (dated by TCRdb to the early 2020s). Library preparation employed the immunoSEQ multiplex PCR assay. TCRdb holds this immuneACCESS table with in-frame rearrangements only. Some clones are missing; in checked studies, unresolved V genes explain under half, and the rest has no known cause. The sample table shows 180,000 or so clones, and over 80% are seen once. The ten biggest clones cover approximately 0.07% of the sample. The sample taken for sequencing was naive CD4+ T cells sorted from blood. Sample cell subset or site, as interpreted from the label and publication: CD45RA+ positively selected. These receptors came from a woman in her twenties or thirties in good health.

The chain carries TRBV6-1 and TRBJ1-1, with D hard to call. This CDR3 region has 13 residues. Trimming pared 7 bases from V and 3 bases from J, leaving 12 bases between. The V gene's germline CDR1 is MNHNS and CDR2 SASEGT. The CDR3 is CASKLQEDTEAFF. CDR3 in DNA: TGTGCCAGCAAATTACAAGAGGACACTGAAGCTTTCTTT.

The CDR3, as DNA: TGTGCCAGCAGTTTAGTGGTGGGCCCAGTGGGGTACGAGCAGTACTTC. Translated, it gives CASSLVVGPVGYEQYF. This chain connects TRBV28 to TRBJ2-7; no clear D. Germline CDR1 is MDHEN and CDR2 is SYDVKM. The V gene lost 2 bases and the J gene lost 4 bases, with 18 bases spanning the gap. The CDR3 contains 16 residues.

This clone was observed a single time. CDR3 coding DNA: TGTGCCAGCAGTTTACCCCAGGGCGAGTGGCAGTACTTC. Translating it yields CASSLPQGEWQYF. The V and J genes are TRBV28 and TRBJ2-5; D is possibly TRBD1 (5 bases). V lost 2 bases, J lost 11 bases, and 15 bases lay in between. The length of the CDR3 is 13 residues. Germline V CDR1 and CDR2: MDHEN, SYDVKM.

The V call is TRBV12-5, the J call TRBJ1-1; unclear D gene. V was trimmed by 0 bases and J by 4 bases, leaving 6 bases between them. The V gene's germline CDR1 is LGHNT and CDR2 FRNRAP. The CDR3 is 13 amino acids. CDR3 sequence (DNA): TGTGCTAGTGGTTTGGTACCCGGCACTGAAGCTTTCTTT. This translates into CASGLVPGTEAFF.

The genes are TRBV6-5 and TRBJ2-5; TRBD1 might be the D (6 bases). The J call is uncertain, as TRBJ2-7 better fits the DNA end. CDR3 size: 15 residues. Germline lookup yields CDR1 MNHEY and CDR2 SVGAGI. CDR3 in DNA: TGTGCCAGCAGTTACTCCGGGACACTTCCCTACGAGCAGTACTTC. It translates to CASSYSGTLPYEQYF.

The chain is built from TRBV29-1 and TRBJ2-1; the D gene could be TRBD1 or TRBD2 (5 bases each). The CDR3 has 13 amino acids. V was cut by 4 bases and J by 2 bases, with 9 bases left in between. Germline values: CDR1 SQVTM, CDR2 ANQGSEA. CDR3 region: CSVVMGAYNEQFF. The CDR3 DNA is TGCAGCGTTGTTATGGGGGCCTACAATGAGCAGTTCTTC.

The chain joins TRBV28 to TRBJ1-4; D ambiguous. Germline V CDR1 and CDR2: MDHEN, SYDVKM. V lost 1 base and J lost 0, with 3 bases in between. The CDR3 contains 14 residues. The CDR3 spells CASSLLATNEKLFF. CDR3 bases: TGTGCCAGCAGTTTATTAGCAACTAATGAAAAACTGTTTTTT. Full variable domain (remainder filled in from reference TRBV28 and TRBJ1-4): DVKVTQSSRYLVKRTGEKVFLECVQDMDHENMFWYRQDPGLGLRLIYFSYDVKMKEKGDIPEGYSVSREKKERFSLILESASTNQTSMYLCASSLLATNEKLFFGSGTQLSVL.

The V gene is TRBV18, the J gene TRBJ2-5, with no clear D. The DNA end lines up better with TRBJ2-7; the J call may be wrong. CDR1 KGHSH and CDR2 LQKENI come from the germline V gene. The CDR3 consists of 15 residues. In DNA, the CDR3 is TGTGCCAGCTCACCCGCTAGGACCCCCATCTACGAGCAGTACTTC. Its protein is CASSPARTPIYEQYF.

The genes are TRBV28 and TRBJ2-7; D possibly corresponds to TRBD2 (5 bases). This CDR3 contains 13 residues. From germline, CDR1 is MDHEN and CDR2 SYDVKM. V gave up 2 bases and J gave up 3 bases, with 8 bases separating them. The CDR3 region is CASSLPRGYEQYF. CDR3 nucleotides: TGTGCCAGCAGTTTACCTCGGGGCTACGAGCAGTACTTC. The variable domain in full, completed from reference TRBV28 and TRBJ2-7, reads DVKVTQSSRYLVKRTGEKVFLECVQDMDHENMFWYRQDPGLGLRLIYFSYDVKMKEKGDIPEGYSVSREKKERFSLILESASTNQTSMYLCASSLPRGYEQYFGPGTRLTVT.

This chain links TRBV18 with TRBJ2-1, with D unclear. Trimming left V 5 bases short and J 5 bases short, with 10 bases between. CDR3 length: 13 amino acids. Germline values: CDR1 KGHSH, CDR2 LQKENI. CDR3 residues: CASSTISDNEQFF. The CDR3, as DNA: TGTGCCAGCTCAACCATCTCAGACAATGAGCAGTTCTTC.

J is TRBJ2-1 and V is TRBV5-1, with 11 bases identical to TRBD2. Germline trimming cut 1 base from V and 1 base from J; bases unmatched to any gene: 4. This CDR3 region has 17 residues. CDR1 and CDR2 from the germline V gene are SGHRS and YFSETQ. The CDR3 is CASSLNVAGGSYNEQFF. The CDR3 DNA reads TGCGCCAGCAGCTTGAATGTAGCGGGAGGGTCCTACAATGAGCAGTTCTTC.

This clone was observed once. As DNA, the CDR3 is TGTGCCAGCAGCAGAGGACAGGCAACCTACGAGCAGTACTTC. This sequence encodes CASSRGQATYEQYF. The chain couples TRBV11-2 to TRBJ2-7; TRBD1 matches 7 bases. V dropped 5 bases and J dropped 2; count of bases not matched to a gene: 6. Germline V CDR1 and CDR2: SGHAT, FQNNGV. The CDR3 has 14 amino acids.

The CDR3 sequence: CASSVLGVENTIYF. The CDR3 DNA follows: TGTGCCAGCAGTGTCCTCGGGGTCGAAAACACCATATATTTT. The chain links TRBV2 to TRBJ1-3; D is ambiguous. CDR3 length: 14 residues. Per the germline V gene, CDR1 is SNHLY and CDR2 is FYNNEI. V was trimmed by 4 bases and J by 6 bases, leaving 13 bases between them.

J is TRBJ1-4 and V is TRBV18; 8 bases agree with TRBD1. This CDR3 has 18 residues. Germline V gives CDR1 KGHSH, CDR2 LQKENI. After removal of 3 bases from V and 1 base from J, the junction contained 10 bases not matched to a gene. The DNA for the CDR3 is TGTGCCAGCTCACCGAACAGGGGGGGAACGGGAACTAATGAAAAACTGTTTTTT. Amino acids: CASSPNRGGTGTNEKLFF.

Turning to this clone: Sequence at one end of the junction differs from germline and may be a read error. In nucleotides, the CDR3 is TGTGCCAGCACAAGAACAGGGTTGAAGACTGAAGCTTTCTTT. This encodes CASTRTGLKTEAFF. This sequence joins TRBV27 and TRBJ1-1, with D possibly being TRBD1 (6 bases). The germline V gene has CDR1 MNHEY and CDR2 SMNVEV (reference sequence). CDR3 length: 14 amino acids.

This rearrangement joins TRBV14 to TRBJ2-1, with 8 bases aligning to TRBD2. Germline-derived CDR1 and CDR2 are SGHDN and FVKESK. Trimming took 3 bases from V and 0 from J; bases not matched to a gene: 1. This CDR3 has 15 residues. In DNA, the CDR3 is TGTGCCAGCAGCCACGGGACTAGCTCCTACAATGAGCAGTTCTTC. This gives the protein CASSHGTSSYNEQFF.

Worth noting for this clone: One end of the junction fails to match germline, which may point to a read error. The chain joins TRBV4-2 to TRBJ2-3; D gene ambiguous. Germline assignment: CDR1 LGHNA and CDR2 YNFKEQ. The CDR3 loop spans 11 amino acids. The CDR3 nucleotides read TGTGCCAGCAGCCAAGATGGTACCCGCCATTTT. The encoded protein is CASSQDGTRHF.